Below are 27 T cell receptor beta chains sequenced from a single sample in a study of T-cell reconstitution after alpha-beta-depleted transplantation in children. A library of TCRbeta sequences, prepared with unique molecular identifiers, was generated. MiXCR, applied by TCRdb to the PCR reads, yields one record per CDR3 protein. In the table there are 600,000 or so distinct CDR3 sequences, 20% to 25% of which are singletons. The material was PBMCs, mostly from graft donor cells, obtained 360 days after TCRalphabeta/CD19-depleted stem cell transplant. The receptors stem from a boy under two years old who had a stem cell transplant for acute myeloid leukemia, so the T cells may come from the graft donor.

The CDR3 spells CASSPVGAGGFSYNEQFF. The CDR3 nucleotides are TGTGCCAGCAGCCCCGTAGGAGCGGGGGGCTTCTCCTACAATGAGCAGTTCTTC. This chain connects TRBV13 to TRBJ2-1, with 9 bases lining up with TRBD2. V was clipped by 5 bases and J by 0 bases; unmatched bases: 11. The CDR3 has 18 residues. The germline V gene has CDR1 PRHDT and CDR2 FYEKMQ (reference sequence).

This clonotype was seen a few times. The gene calls are TRBV12-3 or TRBV12-4 and TRBJ1-2; no clear D gene. The CDR3 is 14 amino acids. The V end lost 1 base, the J end lost 2 bases, and 8 bases lay between the germline ends. The CDR3 is CASSLVRGNYGYTF. The CDR3 nucleotides are TGTGCCAGCAGTTTAGTGCGGGGAAACTATGGCTACACCTTC.

The chain combines TRBV20-1 with TRBJ2-5; TRBD2 is a possible D gene (7 bases). This CDR3 is 18 amino acids long. Germline CDR1 and CDR2: DFQATT and SNEGSKA (reference sequence). Deletions cut 0 bases from V and 9 bases from J, with 29 bases between. In DNA form, the CDR3 reads TGCAGTGCTAGAGAGGGTGCCGGGGGGCCCCTCCCTTCGGAGGCCCAGTACTTC. This codes for CSAREGAGGPLPSEAQYF.

In its sample, this clonotype was seen a few times. V usage is TRBV7-9 and J usage is TRBJ2-3; D possibly corresponds to TRBD1 (6 bases). V lost 5 bases and J lost 6, with 24 bases in between. This CDR3 contains 17 residues. The germline V gene encodes CDR1 SEHNR and CDR2 FQNEAQ (reference sequence). The DNA for the CDR3 is TGTGCCAGCAGCCCCCGGCCCAGGGGTGGGGCACACGATACGCAGTATTTT. This encodes CASSPRPRGGAHDTQYF.

This clonotype came up many times. The chain combines TRBV29-1 with TRBJ2-5; 7 bases are shared with TRBD1. In germline, CDR1 is SQVTM, CDR2 ANQGSEA. With 4 bases clipped from V and 2 bases from J, the junction kept 10 bases outside the gene matches. CDR3 length equals 15 residues. CDR3 sequence (DNA): TGCAGCGTTGTTAGACAGGGAATCGGACAAGAGACCCAGTACTTC. Protein product: CSVVRQGIGQETQYF. Based on the CDR3 plus reference TRBV29-1 and TRBJ2-5, the full variable domain is SAVISQKPSRDICQRGTSLTIQCQVDSQVTMMFWYRQQPGQSLTLIATANQGSEATYESGFVIDKFPISRPNLTFSTLTVSNMSPEDSSIYLCSVVRQGIGQETQYFGPGTRLLVL.

The V call is TRBV10-3, the J call TRBJ2-5; weak D call: TRBD1 (6 bases). Trimming left V 0 bases short and J 4 bases short, with 12 bases between. Germline V CDR1 and CDR2: ENHRY, SYGVKD. The CDR3 runs 15 residues. The CDR3 DNA reads TGTGCCATCAGTGAGTCGAAGGGGGACCTAGAGACCCAGTACTTC. It yields the protein CAISESKGDLETQYF.

This chain connects TRBV4-2 to TRBJ1-1; D may be TRBD1 (6 bases). The germline gives CDR1 LGHNA, CDR2 YNFKEQ. The CDR3 extends over 16 amino acids. V gave up 2 bases and J gave up 0 bases, with 13 bases separating them. The CDR3 DNA sequence: TGTGCCAGCAGCCAAAAGGGGGAATCTATGAACACTGAAGCTTTCTTT. Amino acids: CASSQKGESMNTEAFF.

This clonotype was observed many times. The chain couples TRBV29-1 to TRBJ2-7; 7 bases are shared with TRBD2. Germline-derived CDR1 and CDR2 are SQVTM and ANQGSEA. This CDR3 comprises 15 residues. The V and J ends lost 3 bases and 1 base, in that order; junction bases with no gene match: 9. The CDR3 DNA sequence: TGCAGCGTTGAGTACGAGTGGGAGGGGTCCTACGAGCAGTACTTC. Its protein product is CSVEYEWEGSYEQYF.

This clonotype was found many times. The chain recombines TRBV20-1 with TRBJ2-5; weak D call: TRBD1 (6 bases). With 4 bases removed from V and 5 bases from J, the gap between germline ends came to 14 bases. Germline CDR1 reads DFQATT; CDR2 reads SNEGSKA (reference sequence). This CDR3 has 13 residues. The CDR3: CSATGQSWETQYF. The CDR3 nucleotides are TGCAGTGCTACCGGACAGAGTTGGGAGACCCAGTACTTC.

There are a few counts of this clonotype. V and J are TRBV5-1 and TRBJ2-1; 9 bases line up with TRBD1. V was pared by 4 bases and J by 9 bases, with 8 bases of the junction left unmatched. This CDR3 is built from 14 residues. Germline V gene lookup returns CDR1 SGHRS and CDR2 YFSETQ. Written as DNA, the CDR3 is TGCGCCAGCAGCGTGGGGACAGGGTCCCGTGAGCAGTTCTTC. Translating it yields CASSVGTGSREQFF.

The chain carries TRBV15 and TRBJ2-3; D is ambiguous. CDR3 length: 12 residues. Germline V gives CDR1 LNHNV, CDR2 YYDKDF (reference sequence). Trimming took off 4 bases at V and 2 bases at J, with 4 bases between the two ends. The DNA for the CDR3 is TGTGCCACCAGCAAGTACACAGATACGCAGTATTTT. This sequence encodes CATSKYTDTQYF.

This CDR3 is CASSYRDGKNIQYF. The CDR3 nucleotides read TGTGCCAGCAGTTACAGGGACGGTAAAAACATTCAGTACTTC. The V gene is TRBV27, the J gene TRBJ2-4, with D tentatively TRBD1 (6 bases). The CDR3 loop spans 14 amino acids. The germline CDR1 and CDR2 sequences are MNHEY and SMNVEV (reference sequence). V shed 4 bases and J shed 4 bases, with 11 bases lying between them.

This clonotype occurred a few times. This chain joins TRBV20-1 and TRBJ1-5; 8 bases line up with TRBD1. Germline values: CDR1 DFQATT, CDR2 SNEGSKA (reference sequence). The J segment lost 4 bases and the V segment lost 5 bases, leaving 7 bases of the junction unmatched. The CDR3 runs 14 residues. The CDR3 coding sequence is TGCAGTGCTTTGACAGGGGCGAGGAATCAGCCCCAGCATTTT. Translation: CSALTGARNQPQHF.

The rearrangement uses TRBV12-3 or TRBV12-4 and TRBJ1-1; D is possibly TRBD1 (6 bases). This CDR3 region has 15 residues. Trimming took 5 bases from V and 0 from J, leaving 13 bases between them. CDR3: CASSPDSRLNTEAFF. The CDR3 nucleotides are TGTGCCAGCAGTCCGGACAGCAGGTTGAACACTGAAGCTTTCTTT.

In this sample, this clonotype turned up many times. The chain carries TRBV5-1 and TRBJ2-2; 11 bases line up with TRBD2. CDR3 length: 15 residues. In germline, CDR1 is SGHRS, CDR2 YFSETQ. V dropped 4 bases and J dropped 7; count of bases not matched to a gene: 6. DNA of the CDR3: TGCGCCAGCAGCCCGGGACTAGCGGCTCTCGGGGAGCTGTTTTTT. It translates to CASSPGLAALGELFF.

The rearrangement joins TRBV24-1 to TRBJ2-2; D is unresolved. V lost 12 bases and J 0 bases, leaving 25 bases between the germline ends. CDR1 is KGHDR, CDR2 SFDVKD, per germline. The CDR3 runs to 18 residues. The CDR3 sequence is CALRNQNRYLANTGELFF. In DNA form, the CDR3 reads TGTGCCCTGCGGAACCAAAACAGATACCTCGCGAACACCGGGGAGCTGTTTTTT.

The table lists this clonotype with many counts. The chain links TRBV24-1 to TRBJ1-5; D remains unclear. This CDR3 contains 14 residues. CDR1 and CDR2 (germline): KGHDR, SFDVKD. The germline V and J ends were trimmed by 5 bases and 0 bases, with 7 bases remaining between them. CDR3 sequence: CATSGSLSNQPQHF. The CDR3 nucleotides read TGTGCCACCAGTGGATCACTTAGCAATCAGCCCCAGCATTTT.

This rearrangement joins TRBV20-1 to TRBJ2-7; D may be TRBD2 (6 bases). Germline V gene sequence: CDR1 DFQATT, CDR2 SNEGSKA (reference sequence). Deletions cut 0 bases from V and 2 bases from J, with 14 bases between. CDR3 length: 15 residues. The CDR3 DNA reads TGCAGTGCTAGAGATCTGCGGGGAGCCCCCTACGAGCAGTACGTC. Its protein product is CSARDLRGAPYEQYV.

This clonotype was seen many times. CDR3 DNA sequence: TGCAGTGCTAGGGGACCCGAACCCACTTCCCAGATAAACATTCAGTACTTC. Encoded protein: CSARGPEPTSQINIQYF. The chain recombines TRBV20-1 with TRBJ2-4; D possibly matches TRBD1 or TRBD2 (5 bases each). Germline V lookup: CDR1 DFQATT, CDR2 SNEGSKA (reference sequence). V lost 3 bases to trimming and J lost 6 bases, with 24 bases between them. The CDR3 runs to 17 residues.

This clonotype was seen a few times. This chain joins TRBV5-1 and TRBJ1-2; D is possibly TRBD1 (5 bases). The CDR3 totals 11 residues. Germline CDR1 reads SGHRS; CDR2 reads YFSETQ. The V end lost 9 bases, the J end lost 8 bases, and 14 bases lay between the germline ends. CDR3 sequence (DNA): TGCGCCACCGGGGACCCTGGAGGCTACACCTTC. Translated: CATGDPGGYTF.

The rearrangement uses TRBV25-1 and TRBJ2-7; possibly TRBD1 for D (6 bases). Germline V gene sequence: CDR1 MGHDK, CDR2 SYGVNS. The CDR3 totals 12 residues. Trimming stripped 4 bases from V and 4 bases from J, with 8 bases between. The CDR3 DNA sequence: TGTGCCAGCAGTGTAACAGGGTACGAGCAGTACGTC. Its translation: CASSVTGYEQYV.

V is TRBV6-5 and J is TRBJ1-1; D remains unclear. Germline V lookup: CDR1 MNHEY, CDR2 SVGAGI. This CDR3 comprises 15 residues. The V and J ends lost 4 bases and 0 bases respectively, with 12 bases between them. The CDR3 nucleotides are TGTGCCAGCAGTTTACATGGACTGATGAACACTGAAGCTTTCTTT. Its protein product is CASSLHGLMNTEAFF.

About this clonotype itself: Germline and junction disagree at one end, which may indicate a read error. This chain joins TRBV20-1 and TRBJ1-6; TRBD1 matches at 8 bases. Germline CDR1 and CDR2: DFQATT and SNEGSKA (reference sequence). CDR3 length: 13 amino acids. The CDR3: CGARDRTNSPLHF. The CDR3 DNA sequence: TGCGGTGCCCGGGACAGGACTAATTCACCCCTCCACTTT.

This clonotype has only one observation. This chain uses TRBV9 with TRBJ1-2; possibly TRBD1 for D (5 bases). V was cut by 0 bases and J by 5 bases, with 11 bases left in between. CDR3 length: 14 residues. Germline V gives CDR1 SGDLS, CDR2 YYNGEE. For the CDR3, the DNA is TGTGCCAGCAGCGTAGGGGCAGGGACTTATGGCTACACCTTC. This encodes CASSVGAGTYGYTF.

The sample holds a few counts of this clonotype. This sequence joins TRBV10-1 and TRBJ2-7; D is ambiguous. The CDR3 runs to 11 residues. The germline CDR1 and CDR2 sequences are WNHNN and SYGVQD (reference sequence). For the CDR3, the DNA is TGCGCCAGCAGTCAGTCCTACGAGCAGTACGTC. This sequence encodes CASSQSYEQYV.

This chain joins TRBV4-3 and TRBJ2-1; 9 bases line up with TRBD1. Losses at the gene ends were 4 bases for V and 6 bases for J; bases not matched to a gene: 7. Germline lookup yields CDR1 LGHNA and CDR2 YSLEER. CDR3 size: 15 residues. The CDR3 DNA sequence: TGCGCCAGCAGCCGGGACAGGGCTACTAGCAATGAGCAGTTCTTC. It is translated as CASSRDRATSNEQFF.

In this sample, this clonotype turned up many times. The chain couples TRBV6-1 to TRBJ2-7, with 8 bases matching TRBD1. Germline loops: CDR1 MNHNS, CDR2 SASEGT. Trimming cost V 4 bases and J 6 bases; bases outside gene matches: 11. The CDR3 runs to 15 residues. The CDR3 DNA reads as TGTGCCAGCAGTGCGCCACAGGGGGATCGAGGCGAGCAGTACGTC. Residues: CASSAPQGDRGEQYV.